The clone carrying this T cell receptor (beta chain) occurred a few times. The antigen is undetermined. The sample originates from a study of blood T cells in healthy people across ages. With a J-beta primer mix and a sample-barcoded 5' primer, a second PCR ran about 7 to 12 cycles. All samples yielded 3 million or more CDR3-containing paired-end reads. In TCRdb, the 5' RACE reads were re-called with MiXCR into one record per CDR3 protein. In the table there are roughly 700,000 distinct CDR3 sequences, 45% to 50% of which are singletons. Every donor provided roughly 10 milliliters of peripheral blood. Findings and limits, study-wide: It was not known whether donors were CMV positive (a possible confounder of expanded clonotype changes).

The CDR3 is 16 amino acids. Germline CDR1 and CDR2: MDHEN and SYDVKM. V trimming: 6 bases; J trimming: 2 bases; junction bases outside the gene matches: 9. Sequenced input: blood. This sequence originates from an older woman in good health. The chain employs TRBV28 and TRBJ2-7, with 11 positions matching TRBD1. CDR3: CASSPGTGGHTYEQYF. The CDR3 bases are TGTGCCAGCAGCCCCGGGACAGGGGGTCACACCTACGAGCAGTACTTC.